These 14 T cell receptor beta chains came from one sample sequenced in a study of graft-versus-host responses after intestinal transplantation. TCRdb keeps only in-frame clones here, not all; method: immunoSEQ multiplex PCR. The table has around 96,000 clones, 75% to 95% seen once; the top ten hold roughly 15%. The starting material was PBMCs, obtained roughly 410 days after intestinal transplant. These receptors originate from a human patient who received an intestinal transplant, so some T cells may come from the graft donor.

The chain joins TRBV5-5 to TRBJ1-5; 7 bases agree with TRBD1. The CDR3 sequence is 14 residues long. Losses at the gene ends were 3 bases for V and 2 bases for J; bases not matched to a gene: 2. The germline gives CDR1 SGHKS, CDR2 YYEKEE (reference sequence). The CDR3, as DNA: TGTGCCAGCAGCTCCGGGACAGGCAATCAGCCCCAGCATTTT. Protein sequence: CASSSGTGNQPQHF.

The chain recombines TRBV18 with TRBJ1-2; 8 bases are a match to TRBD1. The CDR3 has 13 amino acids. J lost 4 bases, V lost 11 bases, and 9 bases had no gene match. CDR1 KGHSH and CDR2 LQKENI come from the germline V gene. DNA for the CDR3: TGTGCCGGATTTGGACAGGGCCCCTATGGCTACACCTTC. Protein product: CAGFGQGPYGYTF.

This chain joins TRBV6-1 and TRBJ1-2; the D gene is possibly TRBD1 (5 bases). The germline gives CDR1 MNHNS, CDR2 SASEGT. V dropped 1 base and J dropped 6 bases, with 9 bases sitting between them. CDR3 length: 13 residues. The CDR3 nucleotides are TGTGCCAGCAGTGAAGGGCGAGGGGATGGCTACACCTTC. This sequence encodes CASSEGRGDGYTF.

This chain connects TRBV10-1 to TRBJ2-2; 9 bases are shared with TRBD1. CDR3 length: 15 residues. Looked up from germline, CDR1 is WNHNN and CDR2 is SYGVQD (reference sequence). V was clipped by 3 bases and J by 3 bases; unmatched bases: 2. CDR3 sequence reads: CASSEGQGYTGELFF. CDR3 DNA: TGCGCCAGCAGTGAAGGACAGGGGTACACCGGGGAGCTGTTTTTT.

The CDR3, as DNA: TGTGCCAGCAGCTTAAGTTCAGGGGCTGCCTACGAGCAGTACTTC. Its protein product is CASSLSSGAAYEQYF. This chain connects TRBV7-2 to TRBJ2-7, with TRBD1 as a possible D gene (6 bases). CDR1 is SGHTA, CDR2 FQGNSA, per germline. V gave up 2 bases and J gave up 2 bases, with 13 bases separating them. The CDR3 contains 15 residues. Variable domain in full (rest from reference TRBV7-2 and TRBJ2-7): GAGVSQSPSNKVTEKGKDVELRCDPISGHTALYWYRQSLGQGLEFLIYFQGNSAPDKSGLPSDRFSAERTGGSVSTLTIQRTQQEDSAVYLCASSLSSGAAYEQYFGPGTRLTVT.

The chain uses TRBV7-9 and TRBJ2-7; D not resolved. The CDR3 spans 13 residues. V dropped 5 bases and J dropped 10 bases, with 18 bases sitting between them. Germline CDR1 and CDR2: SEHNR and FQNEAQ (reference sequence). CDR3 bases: TGTGCCAGCAGCCCGGTCGTGACGGCCTATCAGTACTTC. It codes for CASSPVVTAYQYF.

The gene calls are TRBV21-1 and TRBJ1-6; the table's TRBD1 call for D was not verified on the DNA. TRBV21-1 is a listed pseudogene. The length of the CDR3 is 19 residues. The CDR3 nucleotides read TGTGCCAGCAGCCCGAGAGAGCACAGGGTAGGGTCCGGGGATTCACCCCTCCACTTT. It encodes CASSPREHRVGSGDSPLHF.

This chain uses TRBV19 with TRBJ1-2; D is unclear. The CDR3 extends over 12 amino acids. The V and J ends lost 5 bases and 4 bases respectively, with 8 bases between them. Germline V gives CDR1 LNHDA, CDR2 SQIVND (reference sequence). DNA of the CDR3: TGTGCCAGTAGTCCCCGGTTCTATGGCTACACCTTC. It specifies CASSPRFYGYTF.

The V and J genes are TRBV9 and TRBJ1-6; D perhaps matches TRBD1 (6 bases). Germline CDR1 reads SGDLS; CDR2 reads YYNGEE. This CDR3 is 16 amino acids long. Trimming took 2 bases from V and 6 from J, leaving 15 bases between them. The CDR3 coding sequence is TGTGCCAGCAGCGTGAGTCCGGACAGTCCTAATTCACCCCTCCACTTT. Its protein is CASSVSPDSPNSPLHF.

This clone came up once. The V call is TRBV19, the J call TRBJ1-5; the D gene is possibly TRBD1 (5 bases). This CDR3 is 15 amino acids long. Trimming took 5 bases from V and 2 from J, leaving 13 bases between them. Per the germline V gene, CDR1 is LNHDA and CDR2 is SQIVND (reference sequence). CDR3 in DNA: TGTGCCAGTAGTCCTGCGAGGGGAGGCAATCAGCCCCAGCATTTT. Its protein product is CASSPARGGNQPQHF.

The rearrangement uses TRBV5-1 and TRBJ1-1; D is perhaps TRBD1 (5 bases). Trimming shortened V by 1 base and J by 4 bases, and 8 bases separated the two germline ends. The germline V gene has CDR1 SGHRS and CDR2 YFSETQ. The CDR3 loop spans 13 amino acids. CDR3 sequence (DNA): TGCGCCAGCAGCTTGAAGCAGGGCACTGAAGCTTTCTTT. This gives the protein CASSLKQGTEAFF.

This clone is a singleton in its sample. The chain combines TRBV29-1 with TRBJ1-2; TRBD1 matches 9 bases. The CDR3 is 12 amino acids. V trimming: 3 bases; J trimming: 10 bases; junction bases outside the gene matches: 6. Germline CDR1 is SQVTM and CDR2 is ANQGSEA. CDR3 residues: CSVERTGVDYTF. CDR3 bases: TGCAGCGTTGAGCGGACAGGGGTGGACTACACCTTC.

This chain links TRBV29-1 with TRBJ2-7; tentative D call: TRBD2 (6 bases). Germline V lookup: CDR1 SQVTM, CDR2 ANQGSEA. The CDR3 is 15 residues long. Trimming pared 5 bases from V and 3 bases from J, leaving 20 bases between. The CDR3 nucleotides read TGCAGCGTTCGGGACCGGGGGTCGGGAAGCTACGAGCAGTACTTC. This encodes CSVRDRGSGSYEQYF.

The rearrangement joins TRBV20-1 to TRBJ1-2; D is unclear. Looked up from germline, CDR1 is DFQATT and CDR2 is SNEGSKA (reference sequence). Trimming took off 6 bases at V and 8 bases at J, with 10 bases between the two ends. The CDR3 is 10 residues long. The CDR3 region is CSASVRGYTF. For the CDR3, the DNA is TGCAGTGCCAGCGTACGCGGCTACACCTTC.